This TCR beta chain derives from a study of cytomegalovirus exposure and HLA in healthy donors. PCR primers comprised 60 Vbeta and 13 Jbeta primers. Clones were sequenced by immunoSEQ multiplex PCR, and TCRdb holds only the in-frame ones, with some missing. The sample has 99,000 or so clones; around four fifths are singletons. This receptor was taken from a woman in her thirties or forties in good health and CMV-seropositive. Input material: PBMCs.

The CDR3 region is CASIQGASLYGYTF. The CDR3 nucleotides are TGTGCCAGCATACAGGGGGCGAGTCTCTATGGCTACACCTTC. This rearrangement joins TRBV6-6 to TRBJ1-2, with TRBD1 matching over 9 bases. There are 14 residues in the CDR3. V was clipped by 7 bases and J by 4 bases; unmatched bases: 7. Germline-derived CDR1 and CDR2 are MNHNY and SVGAGI (reference sequence).